This T cell receptor (beta chain) emerged from a study of blood T cell repertoires in COVID-19. Study-wide background: PBMCs, B-cell-depleted T cells, or T cells were the source of the cDNA or gDNA that made up the material.

Trimming left V 1 base short and J 1 base short, with 5 bases between. The CDR3 consists of 13 residues. Germline CDR1 is SGHRS and CDR2 is YFSETQ. Clones were sequenced by immunoSEQ multiplex PCR, and TCRdb holds only the in-frame ones, with some missing. The table includes over 200,000 clones, more than 70% detected once. Material: peripheral blood. This TCR was recovered from a man older than 75 with acute or convalescent COVID-19. V and J are TRBV5-1 and TRBJ1-1; D not certain. In DNA form, the CDR3 reads TGCGCCAGCAGCTTGCAAGCGAACACTGAAGCTTTCTTT. It specifies CASSLQANTEAFF.